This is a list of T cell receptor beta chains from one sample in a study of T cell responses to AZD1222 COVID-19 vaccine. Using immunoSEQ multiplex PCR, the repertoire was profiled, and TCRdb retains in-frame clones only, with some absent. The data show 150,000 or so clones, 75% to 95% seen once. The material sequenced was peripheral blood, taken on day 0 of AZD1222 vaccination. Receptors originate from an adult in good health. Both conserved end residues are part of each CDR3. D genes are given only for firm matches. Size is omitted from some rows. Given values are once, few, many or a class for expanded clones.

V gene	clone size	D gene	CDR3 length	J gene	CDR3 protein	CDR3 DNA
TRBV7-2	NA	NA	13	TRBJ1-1	CASSLAWETEAFF	TGTGCCAGCAGCTTAGCGTGGGAGACTGAAGCTTTCTTT
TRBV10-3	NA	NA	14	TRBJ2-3	CAISEGQSTDTQYF	TGTGCCATCAGTGAAGGGCAGAGCACAGATACGCAGTATTTT
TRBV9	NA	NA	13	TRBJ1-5	CASSQGTDQPQHF	TGTGCCAGCAGCCAAGGGACGGATCAGCCCCAGCATTTT
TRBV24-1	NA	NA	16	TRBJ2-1	CATSDPGDHRDNEQFF	TGTGCCACCAGTGACCCAGGGGATCATAGGGATAATGAGCAGTTCTTC
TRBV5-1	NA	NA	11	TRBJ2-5	CASSLEETQYF	TGCGCCAGCAGCTTAGAAGAGACCCAGTACTTC
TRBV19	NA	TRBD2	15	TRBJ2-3	CASRGGRASTDTQYF	TGTGCCAGTAGGGGAGGGCGGGCTAGCACAGATACGCAGTATTTT
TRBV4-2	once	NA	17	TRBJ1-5	CASSQVGTGKSNQPQHF	TGTGCCAGCAGCCAAGTGGGAACAGGGAAAAGCAATCAGCCCCAGCATTTT
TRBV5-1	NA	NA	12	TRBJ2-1	CASMRQFNEQFF	TGCGCCAGCATGAGGCAATTCAATGAGCAGTTCTTC
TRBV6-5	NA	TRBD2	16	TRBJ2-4	CASSYAMGEGGNIQYF	TGTGCCAGCAGTTACGCGATGGGGGAGGGCGGAAACATTCAGTACTTC
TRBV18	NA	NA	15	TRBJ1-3	CASSPSASSGNTIYF	TGTGCCAGCTCACCGTCGGCCAGCTCTGGAAACACCATATATTTT
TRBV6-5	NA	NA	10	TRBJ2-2	CATGLGELFF	TGTGCCACCGGGTTGGGGGAGCTGTTTTTT
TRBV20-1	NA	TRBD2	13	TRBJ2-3	CSASIPGGWTQYF	TGCAGTGCTAGTATCCCGGGGGGTTGGACGCAGTATTTT
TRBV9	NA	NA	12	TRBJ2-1	CASSVVAFEQFF	TGTGCCAGCAGCGTAGTTGCATTTGAGCAGTTCTTC
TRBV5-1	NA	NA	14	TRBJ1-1	CASSLARGNTEAFF	TGCGCCAGCAGCTTGGCAAGGGGGAACACTGAAGCTTTCTTT
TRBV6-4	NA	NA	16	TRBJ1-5	CASSDPDMGVNQPQHF	TGTGCCAGCAGTGATCCGGACATGGGCGTTAATCAGCCCCAGCATTTT
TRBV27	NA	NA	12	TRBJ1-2	CASRQGPGGYTF	TGTGCCAGCAGGCAGGGGCCCGGCGGCTACACCTTC
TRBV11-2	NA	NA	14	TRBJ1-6	CASSLAGANSPLHF	TGTGCCAGCAGCTTAGCTGGGGCTAATTCACCCCTCCACTTT
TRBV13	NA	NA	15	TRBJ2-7	CASSLGYSENYEQYF	TGTGCCAGCAGCTTAGGCTATTCAGAGAACTACGAGCAGTACTTC
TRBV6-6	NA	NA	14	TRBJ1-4	CASILGRVNEKLFF	TGTGCCAGCATCCTTGGGCGGGTTAATGAAAAACTGTTTTTT
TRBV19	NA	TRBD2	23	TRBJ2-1	CASSIDRRRDLAGGPFANNEQFF	TGTGCCAGTAGTATAGACCGGAGGCGGGACCTAGCGGGAGGGCCTTTCGCAAACAATGAGCAGTTCTTC
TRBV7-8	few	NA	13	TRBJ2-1	CASSLGRNNEQFF	TGTGCCAGCAGCTTAGGTCGCAACAATGAGCAGTTCTTC
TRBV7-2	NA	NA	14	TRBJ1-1	CASSLAVTVTEAFF	TGTGCCAGCAGCTTAGCGGTCACAGTCACTGAAGCTTTCTTT
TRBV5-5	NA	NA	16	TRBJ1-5	CASSLFFITGNQPQHF	TGTGCCAGCAGCTTGTTCTTCATTACGGGCAATCAGCCCCAGCATTTT
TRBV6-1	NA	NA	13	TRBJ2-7	CASSELGTHEQYF	TGTGCCAGCAGTGAATTAGGAACCCACGAGCAGTACTTC
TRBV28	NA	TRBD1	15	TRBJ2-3	CATDKGAMSTDTQYF	TGTGCTACGGACAAGGGGGCTATGAGCACAGATACGCAGTATTTT
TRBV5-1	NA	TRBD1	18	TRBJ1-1	CASSLGYGQGAGGTEAFF	TGCGCCAGCAGCTTGGGGTATGGACAGGGGGCAGGGGGCACTGAAGCTTTCTTT
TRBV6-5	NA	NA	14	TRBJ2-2	CASRTNRDTGELFF	TGTGCCAGCAGAACTAACAGGGATACCGGGGAGCTGTTTTTT
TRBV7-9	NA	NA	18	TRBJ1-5	CASSLAVGTTNSNQPQHF	TGTGCCAGCAGCTTAGCGGTCGGGACGACTAATAGCAATCAGCCCCAGCATTTT
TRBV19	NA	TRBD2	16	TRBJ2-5	CASSSPSGRALETQYF	TGTGCCAGTAGTAGCCCTAGCGGGAGGGCTTTGGAGACCCAGTACTTC
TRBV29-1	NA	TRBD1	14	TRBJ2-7	CSVEDTDRPYEQYF	TGCAGCGTTGAAGATACGGACAGGCCCTACGAGCAGTACTTC
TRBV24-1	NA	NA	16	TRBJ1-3	CATSEEGPNSGNTIYF	TGTGCCACCAGTGAGGAGGGACCGAACTCTGGAAACACCATATATTTT
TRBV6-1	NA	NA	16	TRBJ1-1	CASSEMSWGGYTEAFF	TGTGCCAGCAGTGAAATGAGTTGGGGGGGGTACACTGAAGCTTTCTTT
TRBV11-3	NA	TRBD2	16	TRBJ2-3	CASSIGYGGATDTQYF	TGTGCCAGCAGTATAGGGTACGGGGGGGCCACAGATACGCAGTATTTT
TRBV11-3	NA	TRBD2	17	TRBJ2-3	CASSPRLAGVGTDTQYF	TGTGCCAGCAGCCCGCGACTAGCGGGAGTAGGCACAGATACGCAGTATTTT
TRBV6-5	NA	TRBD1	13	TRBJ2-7	CASTRDSKVEQYF	TGTGCCAGCACCCGGGACAGTAAGGTTGAGCAGTACTTC
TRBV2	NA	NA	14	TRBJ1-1	CASSSSGIRAEAFF	TGTGCCAGCAGTTCGTCAGGGATAAGAGCGGAAGCTTTCTTT
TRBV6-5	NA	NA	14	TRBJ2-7	CASSKYFTPYEQYF	TGTGCCAGCAGCAAATACTTCACCCCCTACGAGCAGTACTTC
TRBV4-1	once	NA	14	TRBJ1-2	CASSPQEGGYGYTF	TGCGCCAGCAGCCCCCAGGAGGGAGGCTATGGCTACACCTTC
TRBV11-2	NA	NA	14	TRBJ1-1	CASSPREGIGSAFF	TGTGCCAGCAGCCCCCGGGAAGGGATAGGATCGGCTTTCTTT
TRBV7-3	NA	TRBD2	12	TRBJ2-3	CASGPSGGTQYF	TGTGCCAGCGGCCCCTCGGGGGGTACGCAGTATTTT
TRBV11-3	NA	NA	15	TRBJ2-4	CASSPESLAKNIQYF	TGTGCCAGCTCCCCCGAGTCTCTAGCCAAAAACATTCAGTACTTC
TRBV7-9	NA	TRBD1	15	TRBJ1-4	CASSSETGRGEKLFF	TGTGCCAGCAGCTCAGAGACAGGGAGGGGTGAAAAACTGTTTTTT
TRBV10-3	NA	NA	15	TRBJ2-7	CAISEWMTDPYEQYF	TGTGCCATCAGTGAGTGGATGACTGATCCCTACGAGCAGTACTTC
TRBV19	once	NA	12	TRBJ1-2	CASSTSGSGYTF	NA
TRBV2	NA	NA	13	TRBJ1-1	CASSNLAGVEAFF	TGTGCCAGCTCCAATCTGGCAGGGGTAGAAGCTTTCTTT
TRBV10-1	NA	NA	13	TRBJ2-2	CASSQGNTGELFF	TGCGCCAGCAGTCAGGGGAACACCGGGGAGCTGTTTTTT
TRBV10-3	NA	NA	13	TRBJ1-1	CAISGRGITEAFF	TGTGCCATCAGTGGCAGGGGAATCACTGAAGCTTTCTTT
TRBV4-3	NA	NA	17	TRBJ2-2	CASSQEFQGLGTGELFF	TGCGCCAGCAGCCAAGAGTTTCAGGGGTTGGGGACCGGGGAGCTGTTTTTT
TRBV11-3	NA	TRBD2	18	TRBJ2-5	CASSLGEPGLAGVETQYF	TGTGCCAGCAGCTTAGGTGAACCGGGACTAGCGGGAGTCGAGACCCAGTACTTC
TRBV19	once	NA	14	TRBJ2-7	CASSISGAVYEQYF	TGTGCCAGTAGTATTTCTGGGGCCGTATACGAGCAGTACTTC